Listed here are 32 T cell receptor beta chains from one sample, sequenced in a study of T cell changes during pregnancy in multiple sclerosis (dated by TCRdb to the late 2010s). The library was produced with the immunoSEQ multiplex PCR assay. In its TCRdb copy, this immuneACCESS table keeps in-frame sequences only and misses some clones. Where compared with another copy, unresolved V genes explain less than half of these, and the others have no known cause. Present in this sample are roughly 80,000 clones, under 95% of which were seen just once. 2.5% to 3% of the sample rests with the top ten. The starting material was peripheral blood, obtained after pregnancy. The receptors come from a female donor in good health, enrolled as a control in a pregnancy study.

This clone was counted a few times. V is TRBV19 and J is TRBJ2-7; D possibly corresponds to TRBD2 (5 bases). The CDR3 contains 15 residues. V dropped 1 base and J dropped 0 bases, with 10 bases sitting between them. Germline V CDR1 and CDR2: LNHDA, SQIVND (reference sequence). The CDR3 nucleotides read TGTGCCAGTAGTATAGTTCGGGGTAGCTCCTACGAGCAGTACTTC. Translation gives CASSIVRGSSYEQYF.

The chain has TRBV7-2 and TRBJ1-2; tentatively, D is TRBD1 (6 bases). CDR3 size: 14 residues. V lost 5 bases to trimming and J lost 4 bases, with 14 bases between them. Germline-derived CDR1 and CDR2 are SGHTA and FQGNSA. In DNA, the CDR3 is TGTGCCAGCAGCCAGGGGACAATCGGCTATGGCTACACCTTC. Its protein product is CASSQGTIGYGYTF.

The CDR3 reads CASSPRTGGGSGNTIYF. The CDR3 DNA is TGTGCCAGCAGCCCCCGCACTGGGGGGGGCTCTGGAAACACCATATATTTT. V and J are TRBV11-3 and TRBJ1-3; a possible D gene is TRBD1 (5 bases). There are 17 residues in the CDR3. The germline V and J ends were trimmed by 5 bases and 0 bases, with 17 bases remaining between them. The germline V gene encodes CDR1 SGHNT and CDR2 YENEEA. Drawing the rest from reference TRBV11-3 and TRBJ1-3, the complete variable domain is EAGVVQSPRYKIIEKKQPVAFWCNPISGHNTLYWYLQNLGQGPELLIRYENEEAVDDSQLPKDRFSAERLKGVDSTLKIQPAELGDSAVYLCASSPRTGGGSGNTIYFGEGSWLTVV.

This chain uses TRBV7-3 with TRBJ2-7; TRBD1 aligns across 9 bases. The CDR3 is 14 residues long. V shed 2 bases, J shed 4 bases, and the junction held 3 bases outside the gene matches. Germline values: CDR1 SGHTA, CDR2 FQGTGA. CDR3 nucleotides: TGTGCCAGCAGCTTAGCTGGGACAGGGTACGAGCAGTACTTC. The encoded protein is CASSLAGTGYEQYF.

The genes are TRBV27 and TRBJ2-5; 7 positions match TRBD1. The CDR3 extends over 14 amino acids. Per germline, CDR1 MNHEY and CDR2 SMNVEV (reference sequence). The junction had 8 bases not matched to a gene; V was cut back by 5 bases and J by 5 bases. The CDR3 region has the DNA TGTGCCAGCAGTGACCGGACAGGTGGGGAGACCCAGTACTTC. Encoded protein: CASSDRTGGETQYF.

V is TRBV29-1 and J is TRBJ2-7, with 8 bases aligning to TRBD1. The CDR3 totals 16 residues. Trimming took 6 bases from V and 5 from J; bases not matched to a gene: 18. The germline gives CDR1 SQVTM, CDR2 ANQGSEA. The chain's CDR3 is CSVHARGRKVRDEQYF. The CDR3 DNA is TGCAGCGTCCATGCCAGGGGGCGCAAAGTTCGGGACGAGCAGTACTTC.

This clone has a single count. V usage is TRBV6-5 and J usage is TRBJ2-1; possible D gene TRBD2, 5 bases. V lost 5 bases to trimming and J lost 10 bases, with 6 bases between them. Germline V gene sequence: CDR1 MNHEY, CDR2 SVGAGI. CDR3 length: 10 residues. CDR3 bases: TGTGCCAGCAGTCAGCGGGAGCAGTTCTTC. Amino acid sequence: CASSQREQFF.

The rearrangement uses TRBV2 and TRBJ2-2, with 8 bases identical to TRBD1. Losses at the gene ends were 6 bases for V and 4 bases for J; bases not matched to a gene: 1. The CDR3 totals 13 residues. Germline V CDR1 and CDR2: SNHLY, FYNNEI. The CDR3 DNA is TGTGCCAGCAGCGACAGGGGCACCGGGGAGCTGTTTTTT. Translation gives CASSDRGTGELFF.

The V and J genes are TRBV10-2 and TRBJ2-3; TRBD1 matches 9 bases. V was clipped by 3 bases and J by 3 bases; unmatched bases: 1. Germline V lookup: CDR1 WSHSY, CDR2 SAAADI. This CDR3 contains 14 residues. CDR3 DNA: TGCGCCAGCAGTGATGGACAGGGGACAGATACGCAGTATTTT. This sequence encodes CASSDGQGTDTQYF.

This clone has a single count. The chain combines TRBV6-1 with TRBJ1-4; tentatively, D is TRBD1 (6 bases). V was clipped by 6 bases and J by 2 bases, with 10 bases between them. The germline gives CDR1 MNHNS, CDR2 SASEGT. The CDR3 is 14 amino acids. CDR3 coding DNA: TGTGCCAGCAGGTCTAGGGGGACTAATGAAAAACTGTTTTTT. Its protein is CASRSRGTNEKLFF.

J is TRBJ2-7 and V is TRBV7-9, with D perhaps matching TRBD1 (6 bases). V lost 5 bases to trimming and J lost 4 bases, with 15 bases between them. This CDR3 region has 14 residues. The germline CDR1 and CDR2 sequences are SEHNR and FQNEAQ (reference sequence). CDR3 amino acids: CASSPQQGDYEQYF. The CDR3 DNA follows: TGTGCCAGCAGCCCCCAACAGGGCGATTACGAGCAGTACTTC. Using reference TRBV7-9 and TRBJ2-7 for the parts outside the CDR3, the full variable domain is DTGVSQNPRHKITKRGQNVTFRCDPISEHNRLYWYRQTLGQGPEFLTYFQNEAQLEKSRLLSDRFSAERPKGSFSTLEIQRTEQGDSAMYLCASSPQQGDYEQYFGPGTRLTVT.

This clone is a singleton in its sample. The chain combines TRBV7-8 with TRBJ2-2, with D hard to call. Germline CDR1 reads SGHVS; CDR2 reads FQNEAQ. The germline V and J ends were trimmed by 3 bases and 0 bases, with 5 bases remaining between them. The CDR3 contains 14 residues. The CDR3 reads CASSFATNTGELFF. CDR3 nucleotides: TGTGCCAGCAGCTTTGCTACGAACACCGGGGAGCTGTTTTTT.

In this sample, this clone turned up once. The genes are TRBV19 and TRBJ2-3; 8 bases are shared with TRBD2. Germline-derived CDR1 and CDR2 are LNHDA and SQIVND (reference sequence). J gave up 4 bases and V 3 bases, and 3 bases lay outside the gene matches. This CDR3 is built from 14 residues. The CDR3 nucleotides are TGTGCCAGTAGTATCCCAGCGGGAGCAGATACGCAGTATTTT. Encoded protein: CASSIPAGADTQYF.

V usage is TRBV30 and J usage is TRBJ2-7; D might be TRBD1 (5 bases). V shed 4 bases and J shed 7 bases, with 14 bases lying between them. From germline, CDR1 is GTSNPN and CDR2 SVGIG (reference sequence). This CDR3 has 12 residues. In nucleotides, the CDR3 is TGTGCCTGGACCTATGGGGCCGGGGAGCAGTACTTC. The encoded protein is CAWTYGAGEQYF.

This clone was recorded a few times. This chain connects TRBV30 to TRBJ1-1; D is perhaps TRBD1 (6 bases). The V end was cut by 4 bases, the J end by 5 bases, with 11 bases between. Germline CDR1 and CDR2: GTSNPN and SVGIG (reference sequence). The CDR3 has 12 residues. For the CDR3, the DNA is TGTGCCTGGACAGGGGAGTGGACTGAAGCTTTCTTT. Translation gives CAWTGEWTEAFF.

This clone was observed a few times. This chain connects TRBV4-2 to TRBJ2-5; tentative D call: TRBD2 (5 bases). This CDR3 comprises 13 residues. V dropped 2 bases and J dropped 2 bases, with 6 bases sitting between them. Germline V gene sequence: CDR1 LGHNA, CDR2 YNFKEQ. The CDR3 loop reads CASSQIAQETQYF. CDR3 bases: TGTGCCAGCAGCCAAATAGCGCAAGAGACCCAGTACTTC.

The V and J genes are TRBV5-1 and TRBJ2-3; TRBD2 might be the D (6 bases). CDR3 size: 16 residues. The V gene lost 0 bases and the J gene lost 0 bases, with 11 bases spanning the gap. Germline V CDR1 and CDR2: SGHRS, YFSETQ. The CDR3 nucleotides are TGCGCCAGCAGCTTGGGCCAGCGGGCTAGCACAGATACGCAGTATTTT. It encodes CASSLGQRASTDTQYF.

This chain connects TRBV7-3 to TRBJ1-2; 7 bases map to TRBD1. V lost 0 bases, J lost 7 bases, and 2 bases stayed unmatched. Germline assignment: CDR1 SGHTA and CDR2 FQGTGA. The length of the CDR3 is 13 residues. The CDR3 sequence: CASSLTGGGGYTF. CDR3 sequence (DNA): TGTGCCAGCAGCTTAACAGGGGGCGGTGGCTACACCTTC.

The rearrangement joins TRBV7-9 to TRBJ1-5; 9 positions agree with TRBD1. Germline V gives CDR1 SEHNR, CDR2 FQNEAQ (reference sequence). The CDR3 has 14 residues. Trimming cost V 5 bases and J 3 bases; bases outside gene matches: 2. The CDR3 nucleotides are TGTGCCAGCAGCCGGACAGGGGACAATCAGCCCCAGCATTTT. This sequence encodes CASSRTGDNQPQHF.

This chain links TRBV19 with TRBJ2-5, with 7 bases aligning to TRBD1. Trimming removed 6 bases from V and 1 base from J; junction bases left unmatched: 2. There are 13 residues in the CDR3. The germline CDR1 and CDR2 sequences are LNHDA and SQIVND (reference sequence). The CDR3: CASRGTVQETQYF. CDR3 DNA: TGTGCCAGTAGAGGGACAGTCCAAGAGACCCAGTACTTC.

The chain links TRBV5-6 to TRBJ1-6, with D possibly TRBD1 on 6 matching bases. The CDR3 has 15 amino acids. The germline V and J ends were trimmed by 6 bases and 6 bases, with 16 bases remaining between them. Germline loops: CDR1 SGHDT, CDR2 YYEEEE. This chain's CDR3 is CASIHSGTSNSPLHF. DNA for the CDR3: TGTGCCAGCATTCACTCCGGGACAAGTAATTCACCCCTCCACTTT.

This clone was recorded once. V gene TRBV5-1 combines with J gene TRBJ2-1; 12 bases align to TRBD2. The V and J ends lost 7 bases and 6 bases, in that order; junction bases with no gene match: 5. The CDR3 sequence is 14 residues long. CDR1 and CDR2 from the germline V gene are SGHRS and YFSETQ. The CDR3 reads CASQLAGGLNEQFF. In nucleotides, the CDR3 is TGCGCCAGCCAACTAGCGGGGGGACTCAATGAGCAGTTCTTC.

This chain links TRBV25-1 with TRBJ2-7, with 9 positions matching TRBD1. The CDR3 is 16 residues long. Germline lookup yields CDR1 MGHDK and CDR2 SYGVNS. V gave up 1 base and J gave up 4 bases; unmatched junction bases: 8. The CDR3, as DNA: TGTGCCAGCAGTGAATGGGCCGGGACAGGGATTTACGAGCAGTACTTC. Encoded protein: CASSEWAGTGIYEQYF.

The V gene is TRBV6-1, the J gene TRBJ2-5; TRBD1 might be the D (6 bases). The V end was cut by 7 bases, the J end by 4 bases, with 16 bases between. Germline V gives CDR1 MNHNS, CDR2 SASEGT. The CDR3 runs 14 residues. CDR3 residues: CASTRGQIRETQYF. The CDR3 region has the DNA TGTGCCAGCACCCGCGGACAGATAAGAGAGACCCAGTACTTC.

V is TRBV4-2 and J is TRBJ2-7; the D gene is possibly TRBD2 (5 bases). Trimming removed 1 base from V and 4 bases from J, with 11 bases in between. The germline V gene encodes CDR1 LGHNA and CDR2 YNFKEQ. The CDR3 is 14 residues long. As DNA, the CDR3 is TGTGCCAGCAGCCAAGCACAGCGAGGGTACGAGCAGTACTTC. Encoded protein: CASSQAQRGYEQYF.

The chain employs TRBV7-8 and TRBJ2-5, with 9 bases aligning to TRBD2. CDR1 is SGHVS and CDR2 is FQNEAQ in the germline V gene. V gave up 1 base and J gave up 5 bases; unmatched junction bases: 5. CDR3 size: 15 residues. The CDR3 sequence: CASSLVRGGRETQYF. The CDR3 nucleotides read TGTGCCAGCAGCTTAGTGCGGGGGGGCCGTGAGACCCAGTACTTC. Looking up the rest from reference TRBV7-8 and TRBJ2-5 gives the full variable domain: GAGVSQSPRYKVAKRGQDVALRCDPISGHVSLFWYQQALGQGPEFLTYFQNEAQLDKSGLPSDRFFAERPEGSVSTLKIQRTQQEDSAVYLCASSLVRGGRETQYFGPGTRLLVL.

The chain has TRBV5-1 and TRBJ1-2; TRBD1 matches at 8 bases. The V segment lost 4 bases and the J segment 8 bases; nucleotides outside the gene matches: 10. This CDR3 spans 14 amino acids. Germline lookup yields CDR1 SGHRS and CDR2 YFSETQ. CDR3 residues: CASSIMDRAGGYTF. Written as DNA, the CDR3 is TGCGCCAGCAGCATTATGGACAGGGCAGGGGGCTACACCTTC.

The chain uses TRBV19 and TRBJ2-5; 7 bases agree with TRBD2. CDR3 length: 14 amino acids. V shed 2 bases and J 3 bases; nucleotides not matched to a gene: 3. Germline values: CDR1 LNHDA, CDR2 SQIVND (reference sequence). CDR3 in amino acids: CASSITGGKETQYF. The CDR3 coding sequence is TGTGCCAGTAGTATAACGGGAGGAAAAGAGACCCAGTACTTC.

This sequence joins TRBV28 and TRBJ2-6; 9 positions match TRBD1. The CDR3 is 17 amino acids. The germline V gene encodes CDR1 MDHEN and CDR2 SYDVKM. V dropped 6 bases and J dropped 1; count of bases not matched to a gene: 7. The CDR3 reads CASRPGQGGSGANVLTF. The CDR3, as DNA: TGTGCCAGCAGGCCGGGACAGGGAGGATCTGGGGCCAACGTCCTGACTTTC. Full variable domain (missing parts from reference TRBV28 and TRBJ2-6): DVKVTQSSRYLVKRTGEKVFLECVQDMDHENMFWYRQDPGLGLRLIYFSYDVKMKEKGDIPEGYSVSREKKERFSLILESASTNQTSMYLCASRPGQGGSGANVLTFGAGSRLTVL.

V and J are TRBV11-2 and TRBJ2-1; TRBD2 agrees at 7 bases. The CDR3 has 14 residues. J gave up 5 bases and V 1 base, and 2 bases lay outside the gene matches. The germline V gene has CDR1 SGHAT and CDR2 FQNNGV. This chain's CDR3 is CASSLGDYHNEQFF. CDR3 bases: TGTGCCAGCAGCTTAGGGGACTACCACAATGAGCAGTTCTTC. Based on the CDR3 plus reference TRBV11-2 and TRBJ2-1, the full variable domain is EAGVAQSPRYKIIEKRQSVAFWCNPISGHATLYWYQQILGQGPKLLIQFQNNGVVDDSQLPKDRFSAERLKGVDSTLKIQPAKLEDSAVYLCASSLGDYHNEQFFGPGTRLTVL.

The chain joins TRBV18 to TRBJ2-7; tentatively, D is TRBD1 (6 bases). V gave up 3 bases and J gave up 1 base, with 10 bases separating them. This CDR3 contains 14 residues. Germline-derived CDR1 and CDR2 are KGHSH and LQKENI. CDR3 in amino acids: CASSPGRGSYEQYF. The CDR3 DNA reads as TGTGCCAGCTCACCGGGCAGGGGTTCCTACGAGCAGTACTTC.

The rearrangement uses TRBV6-1 and TRBJ2-7, with 10 bases matching TRBD1. J was trimmed by 3 bases and V by 9 bases; bases with no gene match: 8. Germline V gene data show CDR1 as MNHNS and CDR2 as SASEGT. CDR3 length equals 14 residues. CDR3 DNA: TGTGCCAGTGGCCTGGGGACAGGGGTCTACGAGCAGTACTTC. It specifies CASGLGTGVYEQYF.